The rows below give T cell receptor beta chains drawn from one sample of a study of T cell repertoires in cytomegalovirus infection. From the reads, TCRdb called clonotypes with MiXCR, one entry per CDR3 protein. The sample consists of fewer than 700,000 distinct CDR3 sequences, roughly 24% of them appearing once. Sample: CD8+ T cells from PBMCs. The receptors here all came from a human donor in good health (CMV status not recorded). Some clones in this sample may be carry-over from other donors' samples. CDR3s leave out the opening cysteine and the closing phenylalanine or tryptophan. Each record gives: CDR3 protein, J gene, V gene.

CDR3aa: ASSLRWYEQF; j_gene: TRBJ2-1; v_gene: TRBV7-9
CDR3aa: ASSQGKGAF; j_gene: TRBJ1-1; v_gene: TRBV14
CDR3aa: ASSPGTGKETQY; j_gene: TRBJ2-5; v_gene: TRBV28
CDR3aa: ASRWDPGDTEAF; j_gene: TRBJ1-1; v_gene: TRBV11-1
CDR3aa: ASLILGEQF; j_gene: TRBJ2-1; v_gene: TRBV2
CDR3aa: ASSQVSSGGQETQY; j_gene: TRBJ2-5; v_gene: TRBV4-1
CDR3aa: ASSLDGGLGEQF; j_gene: TRBJ2-1; v_gene: TRBV7-3
CDR3aa: ASGTLVLAAYNEQF; j_gene: TRBJ2-1; v_gene: TRBV27
CDR3aa: ASSWAGGGANEQF; j_gene: TRBJ2-1; v_gene: TRBV6-2/TRBV6-3
CDR3aa: ASSQEGAAGEKLF; j_gene: TRBJ1-4; v_gene: TRBV14
CDR3aa: ASSLFGGLDTQY; j_gene: TRBJ2-3; v_gene: TRBV2
CDR3aa: SARAGNTYNEQF; j_gene: TRBJ2-1; v_gene: TRBV20-1
CDR3aa: ASSGPRQIRTEAF; j_gene: TRBJ1-1; v_gene: TRBV25-1